These 21 T cell receptor beta chains originate from one sample sequenced in a study of monozygotic twins with inflammatory bowel disease. After re-calling the 5' RACE reads, TCRdb lists one entry per CDR3 protein, DNA absent. This sample contains approximately 100,000 distinct CDR3 sequences. Sequencing was carried out using blood. These receptors all come from a human donor with ulcerative colitis or Crohn's disease, or a healthy co-twin of an affected twin (not recorded which).

The chain links TRBV7-3 to TRBJ2-2; there is no DNA to check the TCRdb D call of TRBD2. CDR1 and CDR2 (germline): SGHTA, FQGTGA. This CDR3 is built from 15 residues. The CDR3 reads CASSLYASGSGELFF. The whole variable domain, remainder taken from reference TRBV7-3 and TRBJ2-2, is GAGVSQTPSNKVTEKGKYVELRCDPISGHTALYWYRQSLGQGPEFLIYFQGTGAADDSGLPNDRFFAVRPEGSVSTLKIQRTERGDSAVYLCASSLYASGSGELFFGEGSRLTVL.

The V gene is TRBV7-2, the J gene TRBJ2-7. The CDR3 is 13 amino acids. Germline V CDR1 and CDR2: SGHTA, FQGNSA. The CDR3 sequence is CASSSRATYEGYF.

CDR3: CASSQSGSNQPQHF. This chain links TRBV3-1 with TRBJ1-5. Germline CDR1 and CDR2: LGHDT and YNNKEL (reference sequence). The CDR3 covers 14 residues.

V usage is TRBV7-9 and J usage is TRBJ1-6. Per germline, CDR1 SEHNR and CDR2 FQNEAQ (reference sequence). This CDR3 comprises 13 residues. This CDR3 reads CASSLEGNSPLHF.

The chain employs TRBV5-1 and TRBJ2-7; TCRdb designates TRBD1, a call that cannot be tested without DNA. Germline V lookup: CDR1 SGHRS, CDR2 YFSETQ. The CDR3 has 16 residues. The CDR3: CASSLRTGALSVEQYF.

V usage is TRBV6-5 and J usage is TRBJ2-5. CDR1 MNHEY and CDR2 SVGAGI come from the germline V gene. CDR3 length equals 14 residues. The CDR3 spells CASSYAANQETQYF.

The chain has TRBV7-2 and TRBJ2-7. CDR3 length: 16 residues. Germline loops: CDR1 SGHTA, CDR2 FQGNSA. The CDR3 region is CASSVGVTLSSYEQYF.

V usage is TRBV3-1 and J usage is TRBJ2-2; checking the TCRdb D call of TRBD2 is not possible without DNA. This CDR3 has 18 residues. Per the germline V gene, CDR1 is LGHDT and CDR2 is YNNKEL (reference sequence). CDR3 sequence reads: CASSQDRRLAGGTGELFF. The complete variable domain, with remaining parts taken from reference TRBV3-1 and TRBJ2-2, reads DTAVSQTPKYLVTQMGNDKSIKCEQNLGHDTMYWYKQDSKKFLKIMFSYNNKELIINETVPNRFSPKSPDKAHLNLHINSLELGDSAVYFCASSQDRRLAGGTGELFFGEGSRLTVL.

The chain carries TRBV6-5 and TRBJ2-3; TCRdb's D gene call, TRBD2, goes unchecked for lack of DNA. Germline V gives CDR1 MNHEY, CDR2 SVGAGI. The CDR3 has 14 residues. The CDR3 region is CASSYQLGTDTQYF.

The chain uses TRBV4-1 and TRBJ2-5; TCRdb's assignment of TRBD2 cannot be checked, as there is no DNA. CDR1 MGHRA and CDR2 YSYEKL come from the germline V gene. The CDR3 loop spans 16 amino acids. The CDR3 loop is CASSQDRTGGVETQYF.

V gene TRBV20-1 combines with J gene TRBJ2-1. CDR1 is DFQATT, CDR2 SNEGSKA, per germline (reference sequence). The CDR3 loop spans 14 amino acids. The CDR3 protein is CSARGRTAADEQFF.

The chain joins TRBV5-4 to TRBJ2-3. CDR1 is SGHNT and CDR2 is YYREEE in the germline V gene (reference sequence). This CDR3 region has 11 residues. CDR3 residues: CASSQTQTQYF. The variable domain in full, with the rest retrieved from reference TRBV5-4 and TRBJ2-3, is ETGVTQSPTHLIKTRGQQVTLRCSSQSGHNTVSWYQQALGQGPQFIFQYYREEENGRGNFPPRFSGLQFPNYSSELNVNALELDDSALYLCASSQTQTQYFGPGTRLTVL.

This rearrangement joins TRBV20-1 to TRBJ2-4; TCRdb outputs TRBD1, but without DNA this stays unchecked. The V gene's germline CDR1 is DFQATT and CDR2 SNEGSKA (reference sequence). CDR3 length: 14 residues. The CDR3 loop reads CSARVSRVGNIQYF.

The chain joins TRBV7-2 to TRBJ2-3; the D gene TCRdb calls, TRBD1, cannot be checked with no DNA. From germline, CDR1 is SGHTA and CDR2 FQGNSA. The CDR3 has 15 residues. The CDR3 region is CASSWDRGFIDTQYF.

The gene calls are TRBV20-1 and TRBJ2-1. CDR1 is DFQATT and CDR2 is SNEGSKA in the germline V gene (reference sequence). This CDR3 has 12 amino acids. CDR3 loop: CSARDLTYRQFF.

The rearrangement joins TRBV29-1 to TRBJ2-3; TCRdb selects TRBD1, and the lack of DNA leaves this call unchecked. There are 13 residues in the CDR3. CDR1 and CDR2 (germline): SQVTM, ANQGSEA. CDR3 region: CSVTGTHTDTQYF.

V is TRBV18 and J is TRBJ2-3. The CDR3 has 14 residues. Germline V gene data show CDR1 as KGHSH and CDR2 as LQKENI. CDR3 residues: CASSPRLATDTQYF.

V is TRBV6-1 and J is TRBJ2-2. The CDR3 runs 16 residues. Germline-derived CDR1 and CDR2 are MNHNS and SASEGT. The CDR3 sequence is CASSEGRLLSTGELFF.

The chain links TRBV12-3 or TRBV12-4 to TRBJ2-5; TCRdb names TRBD2, which stays unverified in the absence of DNA. The CDR3 sequence is 13 residues long. The CDR3 is CASSFTRGETQYF.

The rearrangement links TRBV29-1 to TRBJ2-1; as DNA is missing, the TRBD2 call by TCRdb cannot be tested. Per germline, CDR1 SQVTM and CDR2 ANQGSEA. The CDR3 runs 13 residues. The CDR3: CSVRSSNYNEQFF.

The chain carries TRBV6-6 and TRBJ2-2; with no DNA, the TCRdb D assignment of TRBD1 cannot be verified. Germline V gives CDR1 MNHNY, CDR2 SVGAGI (reference sequence). This CDR3 spans 13 amino acids. The CDR3 protein is CASSYGATGELFF.